This T cell receptor (beta chain) was sequenced for a study of sequential checkpoint blockade in melanoma. As for the study in general: Under 95 pretreatment tumor DNA samples were TCRβ immunosequenced. After nivolumab or ipilimumab alone, about 22 patients had week-13 rebiopsies.

This clone was seen a few times. Noted treatment: randomized to nivolumab then ipilimumab (arm A) or the reverse (arm B). Profiling relied on immunoSEQ multiplex PCR, and the TCRdb table lists in-frame clones only, not all of them. The profile shows around 19,000 clones, more than 25% of them singletons. The CDR3 is 13 residues long. CDR1 is MNHGY, CDR2 SAAAGT, per germline. Trimming cost V 8 bases and J 5 bases; bases outside gene matches: 5. The TCR sequence derives from a human donor with melanoma. This sample comprised tumor tissue (inferred from file names), obtained from a patient given nivolumab and ipilimumab in sequence. This chain links TRBV6-8 with TRBJ1-5; 8 nucleotides match TRBD1. CDR3 nucleotide sequence: TGTGCCAGCGGGACAGGCGAATATCAGCCCCAGCATTTT. Encoded protein: CASGTGEYQPQHF.